The clone carrying this TCR beta chain is labeled medium-sized. Its antigen is not identified. The sample comes from a study of metastatic and nonmetastatic thyroid tumors. Regarding the study as a whole: Significantly higher TCR beta diversity was reportedly seen in malignant thyroid tumors than benign nodules, in blood and tumor.

TCRdb reprocessed the PCR reads using MiXCR. The top ten clones hold 8.5% to 14% of a sample with several thousand clones, about 25% of them seen once. Nobody among the patients had been given any treatment before thyroid surgery. V shed 6 bases and J shed 2 bases, with 11 bases lying between them. This CDR3 comprises 14 residues. Germline lookup yields CDR1 MNHEY and CDR2 SVGEGT. Sequenced: adjacent normal tissue. The V gene is TRBV6-2 or TRBV6-3, the J gene TRBJ2-1, with D possibly being TRBD2 (6 bases). This clonotype originated in a male donor with papillary thyroid cancer or a benign thyroid nodule (not recorded which). Some clones in this sample may be carry-over from other donors' samples. The CDR3 region has the DNA TGTGCCAGCAGGTTGGGGGGAACCTACAATGAGCAGTTCTTC. It translates to CASRLGGTYNEQFF.